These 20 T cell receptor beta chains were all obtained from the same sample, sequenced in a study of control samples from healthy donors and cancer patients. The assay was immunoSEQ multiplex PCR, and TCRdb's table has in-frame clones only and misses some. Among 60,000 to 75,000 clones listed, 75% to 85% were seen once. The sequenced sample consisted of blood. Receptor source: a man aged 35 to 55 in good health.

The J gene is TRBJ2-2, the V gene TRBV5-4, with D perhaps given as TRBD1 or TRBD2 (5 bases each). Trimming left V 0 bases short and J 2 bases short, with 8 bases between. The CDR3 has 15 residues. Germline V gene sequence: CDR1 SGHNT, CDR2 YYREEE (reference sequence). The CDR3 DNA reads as TGTGCCAGCAGCTTGGGGGGGAGTAACACCGGGGAGCTGTTTTTT. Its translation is CASSLGGSNTGELFF.

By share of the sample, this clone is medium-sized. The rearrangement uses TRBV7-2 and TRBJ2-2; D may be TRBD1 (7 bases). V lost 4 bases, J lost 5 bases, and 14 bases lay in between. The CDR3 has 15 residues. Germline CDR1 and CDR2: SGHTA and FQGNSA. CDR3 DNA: TGTGCCAGCAGCTCAACAGGGGCGGGAACCGGGGAGCTGTTTTTT. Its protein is CASSSTGAGTGELFF.

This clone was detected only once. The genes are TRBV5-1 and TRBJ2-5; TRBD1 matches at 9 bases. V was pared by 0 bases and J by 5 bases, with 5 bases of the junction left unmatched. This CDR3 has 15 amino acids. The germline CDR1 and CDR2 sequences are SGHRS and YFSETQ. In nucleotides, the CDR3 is TGCGCCAGCAGCTTGGGGGACAGGGTTAAGGAGACCCAGTACTTC. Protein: CASSLGDRVKETQYF.

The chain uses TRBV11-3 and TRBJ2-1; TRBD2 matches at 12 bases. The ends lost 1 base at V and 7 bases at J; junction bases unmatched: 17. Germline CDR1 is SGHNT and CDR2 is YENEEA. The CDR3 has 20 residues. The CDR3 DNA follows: TGTGCCAGCAGCTTAGCGCCCCTACTAGCGGGGGGAAGTACAACGAATGAGCAGTTCTTC. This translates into CASSLAPLLAGGSTTNEQFF.

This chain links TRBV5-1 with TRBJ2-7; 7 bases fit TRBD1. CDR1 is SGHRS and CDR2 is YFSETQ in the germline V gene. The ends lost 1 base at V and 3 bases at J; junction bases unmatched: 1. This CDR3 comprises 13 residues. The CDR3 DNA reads TGCGCCAGCAGCTTGACAGGGGACTACGAGCAGTACTTC. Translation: CASSLTGDYEQYF. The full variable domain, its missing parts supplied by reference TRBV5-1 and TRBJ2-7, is KAGVTQTPRYLIKTRGQQVTLSCSPISGHRSVSWYQQTPGQGLQFLFEYFSETQRNKGNFPGRFSGRQFSNSRSEMNVSTLELGDSALYLCASSLTGDYEQYFGPGTRLTVT.

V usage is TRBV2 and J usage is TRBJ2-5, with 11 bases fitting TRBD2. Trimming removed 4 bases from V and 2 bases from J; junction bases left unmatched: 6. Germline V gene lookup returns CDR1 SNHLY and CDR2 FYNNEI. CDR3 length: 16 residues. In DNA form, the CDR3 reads TGTGCCAGCAGTGGGAAGACTAGCGGGAAACAAGAGACCCAGTACTTC. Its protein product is CASSGKTSGKQETQYF.

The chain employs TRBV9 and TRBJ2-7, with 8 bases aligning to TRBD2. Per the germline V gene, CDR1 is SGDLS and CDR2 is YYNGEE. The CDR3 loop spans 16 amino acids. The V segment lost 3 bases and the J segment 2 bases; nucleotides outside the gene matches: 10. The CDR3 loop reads CASSAPGGARTYEQYF. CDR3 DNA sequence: TGTGCCAGCAGCGCGCCGGGGGGGGCCAGAACCTACGAGCAGTACTTC.

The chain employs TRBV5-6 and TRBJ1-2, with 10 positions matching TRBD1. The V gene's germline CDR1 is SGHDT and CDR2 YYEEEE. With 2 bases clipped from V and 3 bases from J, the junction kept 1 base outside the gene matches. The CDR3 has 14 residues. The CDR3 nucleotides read TGTGCCAGCAGCTTCGGACAGGGGGACTATGGCTACACCTTC. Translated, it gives CASSFGQGDYGYTF.

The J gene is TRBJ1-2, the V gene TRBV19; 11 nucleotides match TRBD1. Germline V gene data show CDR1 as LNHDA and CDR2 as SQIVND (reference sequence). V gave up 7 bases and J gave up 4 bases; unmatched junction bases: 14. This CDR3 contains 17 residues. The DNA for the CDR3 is TGTGCCAGTACCCTGACCGGGGACAGGGGGAATCTCTATGGCTACACCTTC. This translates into CASTLTGDRGNLYGYTF.

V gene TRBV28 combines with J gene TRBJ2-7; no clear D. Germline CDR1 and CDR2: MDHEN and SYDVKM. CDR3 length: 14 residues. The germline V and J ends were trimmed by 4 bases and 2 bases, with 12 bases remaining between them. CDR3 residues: CASSSPGPTYEQYF. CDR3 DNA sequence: TGTGCCAGCAGTTCCCCCGGACCTACCTACGAGCAGTACTTC.

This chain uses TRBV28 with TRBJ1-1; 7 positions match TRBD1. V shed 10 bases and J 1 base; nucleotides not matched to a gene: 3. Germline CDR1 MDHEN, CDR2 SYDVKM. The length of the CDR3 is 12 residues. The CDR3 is CAIRGGNTEAFF. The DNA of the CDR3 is TGTGCCATCAGGGGGGGGAACACTGAAGCTTTCTTT.

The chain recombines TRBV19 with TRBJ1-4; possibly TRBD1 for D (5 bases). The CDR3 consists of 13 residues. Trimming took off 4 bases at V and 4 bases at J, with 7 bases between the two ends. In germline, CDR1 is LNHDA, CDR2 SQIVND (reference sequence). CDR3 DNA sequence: TGTGCCAGTAGTACCAGGGTTAATGAAAAACTGTTTTTT. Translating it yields CASSTRVNEKLFF.

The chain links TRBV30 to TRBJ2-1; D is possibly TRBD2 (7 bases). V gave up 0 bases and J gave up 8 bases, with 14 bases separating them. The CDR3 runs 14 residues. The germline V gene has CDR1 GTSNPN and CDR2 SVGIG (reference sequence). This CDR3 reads CAWSVWGGADEQFF. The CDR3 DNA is TGTGCCTGGAGTGTTTGGGGGGGGGCCGATGAGCAGTTCTTC.

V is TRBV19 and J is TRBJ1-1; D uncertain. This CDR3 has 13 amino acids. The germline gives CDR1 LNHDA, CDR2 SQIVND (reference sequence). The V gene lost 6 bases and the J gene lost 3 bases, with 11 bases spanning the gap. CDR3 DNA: TGTGCCAGTAGCCAAACGAGAGACACTGAAGCTTTCTTT. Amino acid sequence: CASSQTRDTEAFF.

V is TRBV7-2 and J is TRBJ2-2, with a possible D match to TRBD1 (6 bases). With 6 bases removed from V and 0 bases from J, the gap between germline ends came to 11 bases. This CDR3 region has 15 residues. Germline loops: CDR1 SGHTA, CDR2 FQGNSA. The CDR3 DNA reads TGTGCCAGCAGTCTGGGACACCCGAACACCGGGGAGCTGTTTTTT. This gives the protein CASSLGHPNTGELFF.

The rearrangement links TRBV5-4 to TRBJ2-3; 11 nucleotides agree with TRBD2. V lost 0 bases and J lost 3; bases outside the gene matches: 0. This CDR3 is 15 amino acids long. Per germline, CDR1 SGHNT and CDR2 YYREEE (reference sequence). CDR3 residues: CASSLGLAGTDTQYF. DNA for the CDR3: TGTGCCAGCAGCTTGGGACTAGCGGGAACAGATACGCAGTATTTT.

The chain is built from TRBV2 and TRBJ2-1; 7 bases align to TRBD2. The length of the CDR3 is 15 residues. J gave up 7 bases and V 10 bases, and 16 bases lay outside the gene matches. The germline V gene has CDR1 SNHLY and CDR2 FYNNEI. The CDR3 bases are TGTGCCACCCTACCCACAGCGGGGTTGGGGAATGAGCAGTTCTTC. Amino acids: CATLPTAGLGNEQFF. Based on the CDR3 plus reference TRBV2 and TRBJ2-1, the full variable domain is EPEVTQTPSHQVTQMGQEVILRCVPISNHLYFYWYRQILGQKVEFLVSFYNNEISEKSEIFDDQFSVERPDGSNFTLKIRSTKLEDSAMYFCATLPTAGLGNEQFFGPGTRLTVL.

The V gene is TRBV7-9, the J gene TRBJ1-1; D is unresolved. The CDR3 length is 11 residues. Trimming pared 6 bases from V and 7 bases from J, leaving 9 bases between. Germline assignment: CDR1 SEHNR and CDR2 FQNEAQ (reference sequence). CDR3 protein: CASRRMGEAFF. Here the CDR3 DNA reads TGTGCCAGCAGGAGGATGGGTGAAGCTTTCTTT.

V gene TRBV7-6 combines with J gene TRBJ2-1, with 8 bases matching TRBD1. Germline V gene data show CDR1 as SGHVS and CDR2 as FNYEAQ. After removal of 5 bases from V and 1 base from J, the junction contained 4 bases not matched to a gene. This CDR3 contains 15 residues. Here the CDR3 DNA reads TGTGCCAGCAGCCAAAACAGGGGGTCCTACAATGAGCAGTTCTTC. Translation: CASSQNRGSYNEQFF.

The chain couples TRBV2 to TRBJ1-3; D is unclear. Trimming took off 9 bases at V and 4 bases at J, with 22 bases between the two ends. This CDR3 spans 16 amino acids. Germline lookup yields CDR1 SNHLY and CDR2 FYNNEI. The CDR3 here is CARKGGGTAAGNTIYF. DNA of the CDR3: TGTGCCAGAAAGGGTGGAGGAACCGCGGCGGGAAACACCATATATTTT.